This TCR beta chain was sequenced during a study of a mutant IDH1 vaccine in newly diagnosed glioma. On this clone: Its antigen is not known.

As for time point: week 47, end of study. In the vaccine, a single dose held 300 ug of the mutant IDH1 20-mer peptide, along with topical imiquimod. Profiled with immunoSEQ multiplex PCR; TCRdb holds only in-frame clones, not every one. The sample carries 50,000 to 55,000 clones, less than 75% recorded once. The V end lost 3 bases, the J end lost 5 bases, and 13 bases lay between the germline ends. Germline V gene sequence: CDR1 WSHSY, CDR2 SAAADI. The CDR3 is 14 residues long. This sequence joins TRBV10-2 and TRBJ1-1, with D unclear. This sample comprised peripheral blood mononuclear cells (PBMCs), obtained from a glioma patient whose treatment included an IDH1 peptide vaccine. The source is a man in his forties with glioma. Some clones in this sample may be carry-over from other donors' samples. CDR3 nucleotides: TGCGCCAGCAGTGACGTACAGCTGGGTACTGAAGCTTTCTTT. It specifies CASSDVQLGTEAFF.